These 18 T cell receptor beta chains originate from one sample sequenced in a study of cytomegalovirus exposure and HLA in healthy donors. The PCR had 60 Vbeta and 13 Jbeta primers. Sequencing used immunoSEQ multiplex PCR; TCRdb keeps in-frame clones, though not all of them. Of about 89,000 clones listed, approximately 89% are singletons. The sample taken for sequencing was PBMCs. The source is a man between 25 and 39 years old in good health and CMV-seropositive.

J is TRBJ2-7 and V is TRBV28; 8 bases are shared with TRBD1. Unmatched junction bases numbered 9, after V lost 5 bases and J lost 6 bases. CDR1 and CDR2 (germline): MDHEN, SYDVKM. The CDR3 has 14 amino acids. This CDR3 reads CASSQGGQGPEQYF. In DNA, the CDR3 is TGTGCCAGCAGTCAGGGCGGACAGGGTCCCGAGCAGTACTTC.

The chain uses TRBV6-5 and TRBJ2-7, with 9 bases aligning to TRBD1. CDR3 size: 13 residues. V lost 7 bases and J lost 3; bases outside the gene matches: 4. The germline V gene encodes CDR1 MNHEY and CDR2 SVGAGI. In nucleotides, the CDR3 is TGTGCCAGCAAAGACAGGGGGAACTACGAGCAGTACTTC. Its protein is CASKDRGNYEQYF.

The genes are TRBV28 and TRBJ2-7; possible D gene TRBD2, 6 bases. CDR1 MDHEN and CDR2 SYDVKM come from the germline V gene. Trimming took 4 bases from V and 4 from J, leaving 23 bases between them. The CDR3 runs 17 residues. CDR3: CASSSYAGTSKIYEQYF. DNA for the CDR3: TGTGCCAGCAGTTCCTACGCCGGGACTTCAAAGATATACGAGCAGTACTTC.

This clone came up once. V and J are TRBV5-6 and TRBJ2-7, with TRBD2 matching over 8 bases. J gave up 6 bases and V 4 bases, and 3 bases lay outside the gene matches. CDR3 size: 12 residues. The germline V gene has CDR1 SGHDT and CDR2 YYEEEE. CDR3 bases: TGTGCCAGCAGCAGCGGGGGAGGCGAGCAGTACTTC. Translation: CASSSGGGEQYF.

This rearrangement joins TRBV5-1 to TRBJ2-7; no definite D call. The V and J ends lost 0 bases and 6 bases respectively, with 7 bases between them. Germline loops: CDR1 SGHRS, CDR2 YFSETQ. The CDR3 is made up of 12 amino acids. The CDR3 sequence: CASSLGSTEQYF. The CDR3 nucleotides are TGCGCCAGCAGCTTGGGGAGCACCGAGCAGTACTTC.

The genes are TRBV19 and TRBJ1-2, with D perhaps matching TRBD1 (5 bases). CDR3 length: 16 residues. CDR1 and CDR2 from the germline V gene are LNHDA and SQIVND (reference sequence). Trimming removed 5 bases from V and 4 bases from J, with 20 bases in between. The CDR3 spells CASSEVGQGGSYGYTF. The CDR3 DNA reads TGTGCCAGTAGTGAAGTAGGCCAGGGCGGTAGCTATGGCTACACCTTC.

This clone was recorded only once. The chain employs TRBV10-3 and TRBJ1-1; TRBD1 agrees at 9 bases. Germline CDR1 and CDR2: ENHRY and SYGVKD. CDR3 size: 19 residues. V was pared by 2 bases and J by 5 bases, with 18 bases of the junction left unmatched. The CDR3: CAISEPPGQGLLIGTEAFF. The CDR3 DNA sequence: TGTGCCATCAGTGAGCCTCCGGGACAGGGTCTTTTAATCGGGACTGAAGCTTTCTTT.

The V gene is TRBV6-1, the J gene TRBJ2-7, with a possible D match to TRBD1 (5 bases). This CDR3 contains 13 residues. V was trimmed by 6 bases and J by 3 bases, leaving 12 bases between them. Per the germline V gene, CDR1 is MNHNS and CDR2 is SASEGT. The CDR3 protein is CASSGHADYEQYF. The DNA for the CDR3 is TGTGCCAGCAGCGGACATGCTGACTACGAGCAGTACTTC.

The chain couples TRBV27 to TRBJ2-1; D is possibly TRBD1 (5 bases). Germline V gives CDR1 MNHEY, CDR2 SMNVEV (reference sequence). The CDR3 sequence is 15 residues long. The V gene lost 4 bases and the J gene lost 6 bases, with 16 bases spanning the gap. The CDR3 sequence: CASSSVAGLGNEQFF. CDR3 DNA: TGTGCCAGCAGTTCCGTAGCAGGGCTCGGCAATGAGCAGTTCTTC.

This chain joins TRBV4-1 and TRBJ1-4; TRBD1 matches at 9 bases. From germline, CDR1 is MGHRA and CDR2 YSYEKL. The CDR3 totals 14 residues. Trimming took 4 bases from V and 4 from J; bases not matched to a gene: 1. The CDR3 DNA reads as TGCGCCAGCAGCCGGGGACAGGGTAATGAAAAACTGTTTTTT. Translating it yields CASSRGQGNEKLFF.

The CDR3 spells CASSYRTGGAGELFF. The CDR3 region has the DNA TGTGCCAGCAGCTACCGGACAGGGGGGGCCGGGGAGCTGTTTTTT. This sequence joins TRBV11-3 and TRBJ2-2; 10 nucleotides agree with TRBD1. The length of the CDR3 is 15 residues. J was trimmed by 6 bases and V by 4 bases; bases with no gene match: 5. Germline V CDR1 and CDR2: SGHNT, YENEEA.

The chain joins TRBV4-2 to TRBJ2-2, with 10 bases fitting TRBD1. Germline values: CDR1 LGHNA, CDR2 YNFKEQ. The ends lost 0 bases at V and 1 base at J; junction bases unmatched: 2. The CDR3 sequence is 17 residues long. CDR3 sequence (DNA): TGTGCCAGCAGCCAAGATGGACAGGGGGGGAACACCGGGGAGCTGTTTTTT. Protein sequence: CASSQDGQGGNTGELFF.

The V call is TRBV4-2, the J call TRBJ2-7; 8 nucleotides align to TRBD1. The ends lost 3 bases at V and 3 bases at J; junction bases unmatched: 7. CDR1 and CDR2 from the germline V gene are LGHNA and YNFKEQ. The CDR3 has 15 residues. CDR3 DNA sequence: TGTGCCAGCAGCCAGGGACAGACAGGGGACTACGAGCAGTACTTC. Protein sequence: CASSQGQTGDYEQYF.

The DNA for the CDR3 is TGTGCCAGCAGTACTAGCTCCTACAATGAGCAGTTCTTC. This sequence encodes CASSTSSYNEQFF. This chain uses TRBV6-4 with TRBJ2-1; maybe TRBD2 (5 bases). The germline V gene encodes CDR1 MRHNA and CDR2 SNTAGT. V was pared by 5 bases and J by 0 bases, with 5 bases between. The CDR3 loop spans 13 amino acids.

The V and J genes are TRBV5-4 and TRBJ2-3, with 15 bases matching TRBD2. The CDR3 is made up of 16 amino acids. V shed 4 bases, J shed 4 bases, and the junction held 4 bases outside the gene matches. The V gene's germline CDR1 is SGHNT and CDR2 YYREEE (reference sequence). As DNA, the CDR3 is TGTGCCAGCAGCGGACTAGCGGGAGGGACCTCAGATACGCAGTATTTT. Amino acid sequence: CASSGLAGGTSDTQYF. Using reference TRBV5-4 and TRBJ2-3 for the parts outside the CDR3, the full variable domain is ETGVTQSPTHLIKTRGQQVTLRCSSQSGHNTVSWYQQALGQGPQFIFQYYREEENGRGNFPPRFSGLQFPNYSSELNVNALELDDSALYLCASSGLAGGTSDTQYFGPGTRLTVL.

This clone was seen a single time. V gene TRBV1 combines with J gene TRBJ2-7; the DNA was not compared with TRBD2, the D call given in the table. TRBV1 constitutes a pseudogene. CDR3 length equals 16 residues. CDR3 in DNA: TGCACCAGCAGCCAAGAGATTAAGCGGGCGATCTACGAGCAGTACTTC. It yields the protein CTSSQEIKRAIYEQYF.

This rearrangement joins TRBV28 to TRBJ2-7; tentative D call: TRBD2 (5 bases). The CDR3 consists of 14 residues. Trimming took off 6 bases at V and 5 bases at J, with 17 bases between the two ends. Germline values: CDR1 MDHEN, CDR2 SYDVKM. The CDR3 bases are TGTGCCAGCAGGATGCTAGCCCTCTCGGACGAGCAGTACTTC. Translating it yields CASRMLALSDEQYF.

The chain employs TRBV6-1 and TRBJ1-4; TRBD1 aligns across 8 bases. The CDR3 is made up of 15 amino acids. With 7 bases clipped from V and 4 bases from J, the junction kept 8 bases outside the gene matches. Per germline, CDR1 MNHNS and CDR2 SASEGT. DNA for the CDR3: TGTGCCAGCAAACCGGGACAGGTTGTTAATGAAAAACTGTTTTTT. It encodes CASKPGQVVNEKLFF.